This T cell receptor beta chain was sequenced during a study of T cell changes during pregnancy in multiple sclerosis. Clones were read by immunoSEQ multiplex PCR, and TCRdb kept only the in-frame ones, dropping some. The sample lists 85,000 to 100,000 clones, about 93% occurring once. Deletions cut 7 bases from V and 7 bases from J, with 11 bases between. In germline, CDR1 is SQVTM, CDR2 ANQGSEA. This CDR3 spans 11 amino acids. The receptor's source is a female donor with multiple sclerosis, enrolled in a pregnancy study. This chain uses TRBV29-1 with TRBJ2-1, with a possible D match to TRBD2 (6 bases). This specimen was peripheral blood, taken after pregnancy. CDR3 sequence (DNA): TGCAGCGGTGGTAGCGGTAATGAGCAGTTCTTC. It encodes CSGGSGNEQFF.